This passage covers 25 T cell receptor beta chains from one sample sequenced in a study of shared clonotypes between healthy human individuals. Method: immunoSEQ multiplex PCR; TCRdb's copy keeps in-frame clones and lacks some. The repertoire has some 1.1 million clones, 70% to 80% of them found once; the top ten carry over 0.8%. Sequencing was done on a sample of memory CD4+ T cells from PBMCs. Documented subset: CD45RA-negative fraction. Receptor source: a man aged 18 to 29 in good health. Some clones in this sample may be carry-over from other donors' samples.

V gene TRBV10-3 combines with J gene TRBJ2-1; 12 bases map to TRBD2. Germline CDR1 reads ENHRY; CDR2 reads SYGVKD. Trimming at V came to 3 bases and at J to 7 bases, leaving 13 bases not matched to a gene. The CDR3 loop spans 18 amino acids. CDR3 residues: CAISEGLSASGRGNEQFF. CDR3 in DNA: TGTGCCATCAGTGAAGGCCTTTCTGCTAGCGGGAGGGGTAATGAGCAGTTCTTC.

The CDR3 nucleotides read TGTGCCAGCTCCAAGGGGACAGGGTGGTATGGCTACACCTTC. Translation: CASSKGTGWYGYTF. The V gene is TRBV28, the J gene TRBJ1-2; 9 bases align to TRBD1. Germline V gives CDR1 MDHEN, CDR2 SYDVKM. V gave up 8 bases and J gave up 5 bases; unmatched junction bases: 9. This CDR3 contains 14 residues.

V gene TRBV29-1 combines with J gene TRBJ1-2; D is possibly TRBD1 (5 bases). With 0 bases removed from V and 13 bases from J, the gap between germline ends came to 15 bases. The CDR3 has 12 amino acids. Per germline, CDR1 SQVTM and CDR2 ANQGSEA. The CDR3 DNA sequence: TGCAGCGTTGAAGATCTGGCCAGGGTGACCACCTTC. It specifies CSVEDLARVTTF.

The rearrangement links TRBV30 to TRBJ2-2; a possible D gene is TRBD1 (5 bases). The CDR3 covers 17 residues. The germline V and J ends were trimmed by 0 bases and 4 bases, with 18 bases remaining between them. Germline CDR1 and CDR2: GTSNPN and SVGIG (reference sequence). The CDR3 protein is CAWSVGSRATITGELFF. In DNA form, the CDR3 reads TGTGCCTGGAGTGTAGGCTCCAGGGCAACTATCACCGGGGAGCTGTTTTTT.

A few counts support this clone. CDR3 sequence (DNA): TGTGCCAGCAGCAGGGGGGCGATGAACACTGAAGCTTTCTTT. This encodes CASSRGAMNTEAFF. The chain uses TRBV4-2 and TRBJ1-1; D might be TRBD1 (6 bases). The ends were cut back, 5 bases at V and 0 bases at J, with 10 bases in the middle. The germline gives CDR1 LGHNA, CDR2 YNFKEQ. The CDR3 totals 14 residues.

With respect to this clone: Other DNA sequences in the same sample also yield this CDR3. V and J are TRBV6-6 and TRBJ2-2, with D perhaps TRBD2 (5 bases). Germline V gene data show CDR1 as MNHNY and CDR2 as SVGAGI (reference sequence). V lost 4 bases to trimming and J lost 2 bases, with 8 bases between them. The length of the CDR3 is 14 residues. The CDR3 nucleotides are TGTGCCAGCAGTTCGGGATCTAACACCGGGGAGCTGTTTTTT. Protein sequence: CASSSGSNTGELFF.

This rearrangement joins TRBV10-3 to TRBJ2-5; the match to TRBD2 covers 12 bases. Germline lookup yields CDR1 ENHRY and CDR2 SYGVKD. The CDR3 sequence is 15 residues long. The V segment lost 2 bases and the J segment 2 bases; nucleotides outside the gene matches: 0. This CDR3 reads CAISEGTSGQETQYF. The CDR3 nucleotides are TGTGCCATCAGTGAGGGGACTAGCGGGCAAGAGACCCAGTACTTC.

J is TRBJ2-3 and V is TRBV5-6, with D hard to call. Trimming removed 0 bases from V and 3 bases from J, with 5 bases in between. The CDR3 has 13 residues. The germline V gene has CDR1 SGHDT and CDR2 YYEEEE. CDR3 region: CASSLAVTDTQYF. The CDR3 DNA sequence: TGTGCCAGCAGCTTGGCGGTTACAGATACGCAGTATTTT.

The chain recombines TRBV11-2 with TRBJ1-1; no reliable D call. From germline, CDR1 is SGHAT and CDR2 FQNNGV. The CDR3 is made up of 11 amino acids. V dropped 3 bases and J dropped 7 bases, with 6 bases sitting between them. The CDR3 nucleotides read TGTGCCAGCAGCTTGGGCCTTGAAGCTTTCTTT. Amino acids: CASSLGLEAFF.

This sequence joins TRBV4-1 and TRBJ2-2, with unresolved D. The CDR3 is made up of 18 amino acids. Germline values: CDR1 MGHRA, CDR2 YSYEKL. Trimming cost V 2 bases and J 0 bases, with 16 bases left between them. The CDR3 DNA is TGCGCCAGCAGCCAACAGATAGTTGTGAGCTCGAACACCGGGGAGCTGTTTTTT. This encodes CASSQQIVVSSNTGELFF.

The rearrangement uses TRBV2 and TRBJ2-2; unclear D gene. Trimming pared 5 bases from V and 3 bases from J, leaving 4 bases between. Looked up from germline, CDR1 is SNHLY and CDR2 is FYNNEI. The CDR3 is 12 amino acids. CDR3 residues: CASSTYTGELFF. The CDR3 DNA reads TGTGCCAGCAGTACGTACACCGGGGAGCTGTTTTTT.

The V gene is TRBV4-3, the J gene TRBJ1-5; tentatively, D is TRBD1 (6 bases). This CDR3 is 16 amino acids long. Trimming shortened V by 0 bases and J by 4 bases, and 13 bases separated the two germline ends. Germline V gene data show CDR1 as LGHNA and CDR2 as YSLEER. The CDR3 here is CASSQDWRQDNQPQHF. The CDR3 DNA is TGCGCCAGCAGCCAAGATTGGAGACAGGATAATCAGCCCCAGCATTTT.

The gene calls are TRBV5-4 and TRBJ2-1; the match to TRBD1 covers 8 bases. CDR1 is SGHNT, CDR2 YYREEE, per germline (reference sequence). V dropped 4 bases and J dropped 0; count of bases not matched to a gene: 6. This CDR3 has 16 amino acids. Here the CDR3 DNA reads TGTGCCAGCAGCCCATCCGGGACAGGCTCCTACAATGAGCAGTTCTTC. It yields the protein CASSPSGTGSYNEQFF.

Regarding this clone: It may be a read error: a sequence one base away is much more abundant. The genes are TRBV9 and TRBJ2-7; 7 bases line up with TRBD1. The CDR3 runs to 14 residues. Trimming cost V 4 bases and J 2 bases; bases outside gene matches: 6. Per germline, CDR1 SGDLS and CDR2 YYNGEE. The CDR3 here is CASSSRDSTYEQYF. The CDR3 nucleotides are TGTGCCAGCAGCTCCCGGGACAGCACCTACGAGCAGTACTTC. The full variable domain, in which reference TRBV9 and TRBJ2-7 provide the parts outside the CDR3, is DSGVTQTPKHLITATGQRVTLRCSPRSGDLSVYWYQQSLDQGLQFLIQYYNGEERAKGNILERFSAQQFPDLHSELNLSSLELGDSALYFCASSSRDSTYEQYFGPGTRLTVT.

This clone has just a few counts. V and J are TRBV14 and TRBJ2-5, with D possibly matching TRBD2 (6 bases). The CDR3 runs 16 residues. CDR1 is SGHDN and CDR2 is FVKESK in the germline V gene. V lost 5 bases and J 0 bases, leaving 16 bases between the germline ends. CDR3 region: CASSYGGAVYQETQYF. The CDR3 coding sequence is TGTGCCAGCAGCTACGGGGGAGCCGTCTACCAAGAGACCCAGTACTTC.

The V and J genes are TRBV4-2 and TRBJ2-1; D gene unclear. V shed 0 bases and J shed 9 bases, with 12 bases lying between them. The CDR3 is 14 residues long. Germline V gene lookup returns CDR1 LGHNA and CDR2 YNFKEQ. The CDR3 region has the DNA TGTGCCAGCAGCCAAGATCCACTCGGGCGTGAGCAGTTCTTC. Protein: CASSQDPLGREQFF.

The chain recombines TRBV7-9 with TRBJ1-2, with 7 bases lining up with TRBD1. The junction had 8 bases not matched to a gene; V was cut back by 5 bases and J by 2 bases. Per the germline V gene, CDR1 is SEHNR and CDR2 is FQNEAQ (reference sequence). CDR3 size: 15 residues. CDR3 region: CASSPTGYSNYGYTF. Written as DNA, the CDR3 is TGTGCCAGCAGCCCGACAGGGTACTCCAACTATGGCTACACCTTC.

CDR3 DNA sequence: TGTGCCAGCAGCTCGGGCGGGACACCGAATGAAAAACTGTTTTTT. Translation: CASSSGGTPNEKLFF. The rearrangement links TRBV7-3 to TRBJ1-4; TRBD1 might be the D (6 bases). The V gene's germline CDR1 is SGHTA and CDR2 FQGTGA. The CDR3 totals 15 residues. V lost 4 bases and J 5 bases, leaving 14 bases between the germline ends.

This clone was observed a handful of times. The chain carries TRBV4-1 and TRBJ2-7, with 7 bases aligning to TRBD2. Germline assignment: CDR1 MGHRA and CDR2 YSYEKL. The V gene end was trimmed by 3 bases and the J gene end by 1 base; junction bases not matched to a gene: 6. The CDR3 runs to 15 residues. The CDR3 region is CASSQAGTTSYEQYF. CDR3 nucleotide sequence: TGCGCCAGCAGCCAGGCCGGGACTACGTCCTACGAGCAGTACTTC.

This clone was seen once. The chain has TRBV9 and TRBJ2-7, with TRBD1 matching 7 bases. Germline V gives CDR1 SGDLS, CDR2 YYNGEE. CDR3 length: 15 residues. Trimming took 5 bases from V and 3 from J; bases not matched to a gene: 11. CDR3 loop: CASSEGQAHNYEQYF. Written as DNA, the CDR3 is TGTGCCAGCAGTGAAGGACAGGCGCACAACTACGAGCAGTACTTC. Supplemented by reference TRBV9 and TRBJ2-7, the full variable domain reads DSGVTQTPKHLITATGQRVTLRCSPRSGDLSVYWYQQSLDQGLQFLIQYYNGEERAKGNILERFSAQQFPDLHSELNLSSLELGDSALYFCASSEGQAHNYEQYFGPGTRLTVT.

The chain has TRBV28 and TRBJ1-3; maybe TRBD1 (6 bases). The V gene lost 7 bases and the J gene lost 0 bases, with 10 bases spanning the gap. The CDR3 has 14 residues. Germline CDR1 and CDR2: MDHEN and SYDVKM. CDR3 loop: CASTGTNSGNTIYF. CDR3 nucleotides: TGTGCCAGCACTGGGACAAACTCTGGAAACACCATATATTTT.

This chain joins TRBV5-6 and TRBJ2-7; tentatively, D is TRBD1 or TRBD2 (9 bases each). The CDR3 runs 17 residues. Trimming shortened V by 4 bases and J by 5 bases, and 25 bases separated the two germline ends. CDR1 and CDR2 (germline): SGHDT, YYEEEE. CDR3 sequence: CASSRTGASGTSDEQYF. As DNA, the CDR3 is TGTGCCAGCAGCCGGACAGGGGCTAGCGGGACATCGGACGAGCAGTACTTC. The variable domain in full, with the rest retrieved from reference TRBV5-6 and TRBJ2-7, is DAGVTQSPTHLIKTRGQQVTLRCSPKSGHDTVSWYQQALGQGPQFIFQYYEEEERQRGNFPDRFSGHQFPNYSSELNVNALLLGDSALYLCASSRTGASGTSDEQYFGPGTRLTVT.

This clone was observed a single time. V gene TRBV5-1 combines with J gene TRBJ2-1; D is unresolved. CDR3 size: 15 residues. V lost 0 bases, J lost 8 bases, and 15 bases lay in between. Germline V CDR1 and CDR2: SGHRS, YFSETQ. The CDR3 region is CASSLEGKINHEQFF. The CDR3 nucleotides are TGCGCCAGCAGCTTGGAGGGAAAGATCAATCATGAGCAGTTCTTC. The entire variable domain, with the rest obtained from reference TRBV5-1 and TRBJ2-1, is as follows: KAGVTQTPRYLIKTRGQQVTLSCSPISGHRSVSWYQQTPGQGLQFLFEYFSETQRNKGNFPGRFSGRQFSNSRSEMNVSTLELGDSALYLCASSLEGKINHEQFFGPGTRLTVL.

The chain employs TRBV9 and TRBJ2-2, with no clear D. The CDR3 is made up of 15 amino acids. Trimming cost V 0 bases and J 0 bases, with 6 bases left between them. The germline gives CDR1 SGDLS, CDR2 YYNGEE. The CDR3 sequence: CASSVGAANTGELFF. In nucleotides, the CDR3 is TGTGCCAGCAGCGTAGGGGCGGCGAACACCGGGGAGCTGTTTTTT.

The chain recombines TRBV9 with TRBJ1-3; D gene uncertain. Germline-derived CDR1 and CDR2 are SGDLS and YYNGEE. The CDR3 covers 15 residues. Deletions cut 3 bases from V and 4 bases from J, with 14 bases between. The CDR3 nucleotides read TGTGCCAGCAGCGCTCTCCAGACGGAGGGAAACACCATATATTTT. Its translation is CASSALQTEGNTIYF. The full variable domain, its missing parts supplied by reference TRBV9 and TRBJ1-3, is DSGVTQTPKHLITATGQRVTLRCSPRSGDLSVYWYQQSLDQGLQFLIQYYNGEERAKGNILERFSAQQFPDLHSELNLSSLELGDSALYFCASSALQTEGNTIYFGEGSWLTVV.